This TCR beta chain was profiled in a study of blood T cell repertoires in COVID-19. Looking at the study overall: Samples came from the United States, Italy and Spain, spanning acute and convalescent COVID-19. T cells, B-cell-depleted T cells, or PBMCs provided the cDNA or gDNA that served as material.

Germline CDR1 is LNHDA and CDR2 is SQIVND (reference sequence). CDR3 length: 15 residues. J was trimmed by 4 bases and V by 4 bases; bases with no gene match: 4. Original processing methods: Cell counts per sample came from amplifying reference gene primers. Some clones are missing from TCRdb's copy, which holds only in-frame ones; the method was immunoSEQ multiplex PCR. The DNA was the basis for D and trimming; V, J and clone size are from that table. The sample includes about 76,000 clones, approximately 88% of them seen just once. Sequencing was performed on peripheral blood. The sequence was collected from a man in his fifties with active COVID-19. The chain joins TRBV19 to TRBJ2-2; 9 bases are shared with TRBD1. The CDR3 region is CASSTPGQGTGELFF. For the CDR3, the DNA is TGTGCCAGTAGTACACCGGGACAGGGCACCGGGGAGCTGTTTTTT. Full variable domain (missing parts from reference TRBV19 and TRBJ2-2): DGGITQSPKYLFRKEGQNVTLSCEQNLNHDAMYWYRQDPGQGLRLIYYSQIVNDFQKGDIAEGYSVSREKKESFPLTVTSAQKNPTAFYLCASSTPGQGTGELFFGEGSRLTVL.